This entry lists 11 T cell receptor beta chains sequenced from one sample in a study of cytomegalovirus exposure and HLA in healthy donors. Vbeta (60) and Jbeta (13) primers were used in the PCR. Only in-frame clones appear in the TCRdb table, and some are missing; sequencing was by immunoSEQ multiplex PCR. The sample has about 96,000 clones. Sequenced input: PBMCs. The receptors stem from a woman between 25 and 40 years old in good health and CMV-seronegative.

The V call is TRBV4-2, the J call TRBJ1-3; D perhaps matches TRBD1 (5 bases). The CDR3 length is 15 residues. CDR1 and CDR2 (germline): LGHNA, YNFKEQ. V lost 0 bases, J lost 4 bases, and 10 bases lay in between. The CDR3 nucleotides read TGTGCCAGCAGCCAAGAGGGCGGGGCAGGAAACACCATATATTTT. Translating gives CASSQEGGAGNTIYF.

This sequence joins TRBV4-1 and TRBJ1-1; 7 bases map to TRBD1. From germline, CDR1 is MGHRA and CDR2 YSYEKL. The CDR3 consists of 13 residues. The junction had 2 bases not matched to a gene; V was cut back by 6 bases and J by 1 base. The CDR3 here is CASRNRGNTEAFF. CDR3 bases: TGCGCCAGCAGGAACAGGGGGAACACTGAAGCTTTCTTT.

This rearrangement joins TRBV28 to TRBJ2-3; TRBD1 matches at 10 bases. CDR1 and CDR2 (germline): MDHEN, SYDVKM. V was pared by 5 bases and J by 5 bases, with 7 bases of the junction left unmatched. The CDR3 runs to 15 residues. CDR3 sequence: CASSQTTGGKDTQYF. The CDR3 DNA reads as TGTGCCAGCAGTCAAACGACAGGGGGCAAAGATACGCAGTATTTT.

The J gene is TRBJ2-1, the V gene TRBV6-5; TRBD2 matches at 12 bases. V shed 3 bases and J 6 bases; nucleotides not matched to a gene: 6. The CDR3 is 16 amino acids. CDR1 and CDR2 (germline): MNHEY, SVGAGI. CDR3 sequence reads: CASSYSPGLAGNEQFF. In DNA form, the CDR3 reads TGTGCCAGCAGTTATTCTCCGGGACTAGCGGGCAATGAGCAGTTCTTC.

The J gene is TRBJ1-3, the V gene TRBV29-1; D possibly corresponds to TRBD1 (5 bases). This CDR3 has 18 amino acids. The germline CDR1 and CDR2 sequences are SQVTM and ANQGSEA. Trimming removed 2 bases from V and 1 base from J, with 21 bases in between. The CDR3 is CSVELWGEREGSGNTIYF. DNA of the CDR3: TGCAGCGTTGAATTATGGGGCGAGCGCGAAGGATCTGGAAACACCATATATTTT.

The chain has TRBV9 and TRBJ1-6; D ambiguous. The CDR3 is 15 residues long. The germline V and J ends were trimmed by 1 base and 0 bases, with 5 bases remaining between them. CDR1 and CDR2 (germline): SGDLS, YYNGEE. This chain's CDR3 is CASSVKSSYNSPLHF. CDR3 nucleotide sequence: TGTGCCAGCAGCGTAAAGAGCTCCTATAATTCACCCCTCCACTTT. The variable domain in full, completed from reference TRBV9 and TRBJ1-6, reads DSGVTQTPKHLITATGQRVTLRCSPRSGDLSVYWYQQSLDQGLQFLIQYYNGEERAKGNILERFSAQQFPDLHSELNLSSLELGDSALYFCASSVKSSYNSPLHFGNGTRLTVT.

The CDR3 bases are TGCGCCAGCAGCCTGAGCGACGGACTAGATGGCTACACCTTC. This translates into CASSLSDGLDGYTF. The chain has TRBV4-1 and TRBJ1-2; D gene uncertain. This CDR3 contains 14 residues. The V end lost 4 bases, the J end lost 6 bases, and 15 bases lay between the germline ends. Germline CDR1 and CDR2: MGHRA and YSYEKL.

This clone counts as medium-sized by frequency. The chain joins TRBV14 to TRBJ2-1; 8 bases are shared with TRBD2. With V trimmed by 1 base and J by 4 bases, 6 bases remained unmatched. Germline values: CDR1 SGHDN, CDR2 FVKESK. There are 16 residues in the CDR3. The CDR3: CASSQGGGRMYNEQFF. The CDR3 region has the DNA TGTGCCAGCAGCCAAGGCGGGGGGCGTATGTACAATGAGCAGTTCTTC.

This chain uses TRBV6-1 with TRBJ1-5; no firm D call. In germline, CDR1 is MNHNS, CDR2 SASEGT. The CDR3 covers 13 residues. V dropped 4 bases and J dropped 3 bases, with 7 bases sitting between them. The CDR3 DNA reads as TGTGCCAGCAGTGGCGAGTTCAATCAGCCCCAGCATTTT. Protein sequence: CASSGEFNQPQHF.

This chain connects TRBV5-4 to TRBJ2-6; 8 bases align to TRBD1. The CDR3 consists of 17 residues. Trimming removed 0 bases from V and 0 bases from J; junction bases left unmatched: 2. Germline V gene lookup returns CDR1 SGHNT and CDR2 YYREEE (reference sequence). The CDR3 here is CASSLGDRGSGANVLTF. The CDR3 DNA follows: TGTGCCAGCAGCTTGGGAGACAGGGGCTCTGGGGCCAACGTCCTGACTTTC.

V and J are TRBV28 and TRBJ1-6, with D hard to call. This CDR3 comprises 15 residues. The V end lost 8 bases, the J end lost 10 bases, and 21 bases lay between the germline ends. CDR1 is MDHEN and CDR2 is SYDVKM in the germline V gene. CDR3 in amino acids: CASHLEGLGRSPLHF. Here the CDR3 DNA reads TGTGCCAGCCACCTCGAGGGCCTGGGGAGATCACCCCTCCACTTT.